What follows is one T cell receptor (beta chain) and its context. Antigen specificity is unknown. These data are taken from a study of shared clonotypes between healthy human individuals. Study-level points and caveats: A handful of donors had around 5.2% of their naive CD4 clonotypes in common. Although depth was large, rarefaction showed that sequencing of the sorted subsets was incomplete.

As defined, naive CD8 cells were CD45RO-negative and positively selected for CCR7, with terminally differentiated effector memory CD45RA+ cells excluded. Original processing methods: Filtering differed since immunoSEQ provided only junctions, with no quality scores. Produced via immunoSEQ multiplex PCR; TCRdb's table is partial and in-frame only. V, J and clone size were drawn from that table, and D and trimming were deduced from the DNA. The repertoire includes 800,000 to 950,000 clones, 96% of them detected once, and under 0.3% sits in the top ten. The source material was naive CD8+ T cells sorted from blood. This clonotype was sampled from a man aged 30-40 years in good health.

The CDR3, as DNA: TGTGCCAGCAGCTTATCCATCAGGAGCTCCTACAATGAGCAGTTCTTC. This codes for CASSLSIRSSYNEQFF. The gene calls are TRBV7-6 and TRBJ2-1; D not certain. V gave up 2 bases and J gave up 0 bases, with 11 bases separating them. This CDR3 spans 16 amino acids. CDR1 is SGHVS and CDR2 is FNYEAQ in the germline V gene.